Listed here is a single TCR beta chain. Its antigen remains unidentified. These data come from a study of siplizumab effects on memory and regulatory T cells. Overall study results and limits: Siplizumab significantly decreased alloreactive sequences from unstimulated CD4+ memory cells. Proliferating Tregs taken from siplizumab cultures were not shown to have a confirmed suppressive function.

Only in-frame clones appear in the TCRdb table, and some are missing; sequencing was by immunoSEQ multiplex PCR. The repertoire holds around 72,000 clones, with about 90% as singletons. This TCR came from a human donor in good health. Input material: CD8+ T cells sorted from blood.

CDR3 coding DNA: TGTGCCAGCAGCTTATCTTGGGACAGGGGGCAAGATACGCAGTATTTT. As protein: CASSLSWDRGQDTQYF. The rearrangement links TRBV11-2 to TRBJ2-3; 12 bases agree with TRBD1. This CDR3 is built from 16 residues. The germline V gene encodes CDR1 SGHAT and CDR2 FQNNGV. Unmatched junction bases numbered 5, after V lost 2 bases and J lost 5 bases.